Presented here are 22 T cell receptor beta chains from one specimen sequenced in a study of blood T cell repertoires in COVID-19. Some clones are missing from TCRdb's copy, which holds only in-frame ones; the method was immunoSEQ multiplex PCR. The data contain about 80,000 clones, roughly 89% of them singletons. Sequenced: peripheral blood. The receptors shown here come from a woman of 80 years or more with active or convalescent COVID-19.

The CDR3 reads CASSFPRSTPDNEQFF. Here the CDR3 DNA reads TGTGCCAGCAGTTTCCCTAGGTCTACACCAGACAATGAGCAGTTCTTC. J is TRBJ2-1 and V is TRBV28; no definite D call. The CDR3 sequence is 16 residues long. Looked up from germline, CDR1 is MDHEN and CDR2 is SYDVKM. V was cut by 3 bases and J by 5 bases, with 17 bases left in between.

This chain joins TRBV4-1 and TRBJ1-1; D gene ambiguous. V shed 1 base and J shed 4 bases, with 13 bases lying between them. The CDR3 totals 15 residues. The germline gives CDR1 MGHRA, CDR2 YSYEKL. The DNA for the CDR3 is TGCGCCAGCAGCCAAGTGAGCCAGGAAACCACTGAAGCTTTCTTT. It yields the protein CASSQVSQETTEAFF.

The rearrangement joins TRBV28 to TRBJ2-7; weak D call: TRBD1 (5 bases). The V and J ends lost 6 bases and 1 base respectively, with 16 bases between them. The CDR3 spans 15 residues. Looked up from germline, CDR1 is MDHEN and CDR2 is SYDVKM. This CDR3 is CASRGMWQGSYEQYF. The CDR3 DNA follows: TGTGCCAGCAGAGGTATGTGGCAGGGATCCTACGAGCAGTACTTC.

The chain is built from TRBV18 and TRBJ1-4; a weak D match, TRBD1 (6 bases). V dropped 6 bases and J dropped 8 bases, with 19 bases sitting between them. Germline-derived CDR1 and CDR2 are KGHSH and LQKENI. This CDR3 has 15 residues. CDR3 sequence reads: CASSPGARVKEKLFF. The DNA of the CDR3 is TGTGCCAGCTCCCCAGGGGCCAGGGTTAAGGAAAAACTGTTTTTT. The whole variable domain, remainder taken from reference TRBV18 and TRBJ1-4, is NAGVMQNPRHLVRRRGQEARLRCSPMKGHSHVYWYRQLPEEGLKFMVYLQKENIIDESGMPKERFSAEFPKEGPSILRIQQVVRGDSAAYFCASSPGARVKEKLFFGSGTQLSVL.

The V gene is TRBV2, the J gene TRBJ2-7, with a weak D call TRBD2 (5 bases). Germline lookup yields CDR1 SNHLY and CDR2 FYNNEI. The V end lost 0 bases, the J end lost 6 bases, and 9 bases lay between the germline ends. The CDR3 length is 13 residues. CDR3 sequence (DNA): TGTGCCAGCAGTGAAGCGCTCGGAGGCGAGCAGTACTTC. Its translation: CASSEALGGEQYF.

This clone was observed a single time. The chain links TRBV28 to TRBJ2-3; D remains unclear. CDR1 is MDHEN and CDR2 is SYDVKM in the germline V gene. The CDR3 length is 13 residues. V dropped 6 bases and J dropped 2 bases, with 9 bases sitting between them. CDR3: CASRLGNTDTQYF. The CDR3, as DNA: TGTGCCAGCAGGCTAGGCAACACAGATACGCAGTATTTT.

The V and J genes are TRBV28 and TRBJ1-2; possibly TRBD1 for D (6 bases). CDR3 size: 15 residues. CDR1 MDHEN and CDR2 SYDVKM come from the germline V gene. Deletions cut 4 bases from V and 4 bases from J, with 16 bases between. In DNA form, the CDR3 reads TGTGCCAGCAGTTACCCTGGACAGTCTTTCTATGGCTACACCTTC. Its protein product is CASSYPGQSFYGYTF.

CDR3 in DNA: TGTGCCAGCAGCCCCCGATACCGGACTAGCGCCGACGAGCAGTACTTC. It translates to CASSPRYRTSADEQYF. The gene calls are TRBV7-2 and TRBJ2-7, with TRBD2 matching over 9 bases. Germline V CDR1 and CDR2: SGHTA, FQGNSA. V lost 5 bases and J lost 5; bases outside the gene matches: 13. The CDR3 covers 16 residues.

V is TRBV5-4 and J is TRBJ1-3; D may be TRBD1 (6 bases). This CDR3 has 14 residues. Trimming stripped 0 bases from V and 3 bases from J, with 7 bases between. Germline CDR1 and CDR2: SGHNT and YYREEE (reference sequence). The CDR3 DNA reads as TGTGCCAGCAGCTTGGACAGGGTTGGAAACACCATATATTTT. It codes for CASSLDRVGNTIYF.

The V and J genes are TRBV28 and TRBJ1-3; D is possibly TRBD1 (6 bases). The CDR3 is made up of 14 amino acids. Trimming stripped 7 bases from V and 1 base from J, with 11 bases between. CDR1 and CDR2 from the germline V gene are MDHEN and SYDVKM. The CDR3 region is CASTEGGSGNTIYF. For the CDR3, the DNA is TGTGCCAGCACCGAGGGGGGGTCTGGAAACACCATATATTTT. Together with reference TRBV28 and TRBJ1-3, the CDR3 gives the full variable domain: DVKVTQSSRYLVKRTGEKVFLECVQDMDHENMFWYRQDPGLGLRLIYFSYDVKMKEKGDIPEGYSVSREKKERFSLILESASTNQTSMYLCASTEGGSGNTIYFGEGSWLTVV.

The CDR3 region is CASSPPLTGTGDTQYF. The CDR3 DNA follows: TGCGCCAGCAGTCCCCCTTTGACAGGAACAGGGGATACGCAGTATTTT. J is TRBJ2-3 and V is TRBV5-1; D might be TRBD1 (6 bases). The germline V and J ends were trimmed by 5 bases and 6 bases, with 22 bases remaining between them. The CDR3 sequence is 16 residues long. Germline V gene sequence: CDR1 SGHRS, CDR2 YFSETQ. The whole variable domain, filled in from reference TRBV5-1 and TRBJ2-3, reads KAGVTQTPRYLIKTRGQQVTLSCSPISGHRSVSWYQQTPGQGLQFLFEYFSETQRNKGNFPGRFSGRQFSNSRSEMNVSTLELGDSALYLCASSPPLTGTGDTQYFGPGTRLTVL.

J is TRBJ2-7 and V is TRBV6-2 or TRBV6-3; 7 bases agree with TRBD1. CDR3 length: 14 residues. Germline V lookup: CDR1 MNHEY, CDR2 SVGEGT. V trimming: 4 bases; J trimming: 2 bases; junction bases outside the gene matches: 5. The CDR3 region is CASSWGTVAYEQYF. In nucleotides, the CDR3 is TGTGCCAGCAGTTGGGGGACAGTCGCCTACGAGCAGTACTTC.

J is TRBJ2-2 and V is TRBV27; 11 bases agree with TRBD2. The CDR3 has 15 residues. The ends lost 6 bases at V and 4 bases at J; junction bases unmatched: 4. CDR1 and CDR2 from the germline V gene are MNHEY and SMNVEV (reference sequence). The CDR3 is CASRGTSGPTGELFF. The CDR3 DNA reads TGTGCCAGCAGGGGGACTAGCGGCCCCACCGGGGAGCTGTTTTTT.

This clone was found once. This chain joins TRBV7-2 and TRBJ1-5, with a tentative D call TRBD1 (6 bases). The germline gives CDR1 SGHTA, CDR2 FQGNSA. The V and J ends lost 2 bases and 5 bases respectively, with 10 bases between them. CDR3 length equals 14 residues. CDR3 nucleotides: TGTGCCAGCAGCTTAAGAGGGGGGGATCAGCCCCAGCATTTT. Translated: CASSLRGGDQPQHF.

The CDR3 protein is CASSIDPGFGGNQPQHF. DNA for the CDR3: TGTGCCAGTAGTATAGATCCGGGGTTCGGAGGCAATCAGCCCCAGCATTTT. The chain is built from TRBV19 and TRBJ1-5; the D is unclear. The CDR3 has 17 amino acids. The V end lost 0 bases, the J end lost 2 bases, and 14 bases lay between the germline ends. Germline CDR1 reads LNHDA; CDR2 reads SQIVND (reference sequence).

The chain uses TRBV7-2 and TRBJ2-1; D remains ambiguous. Germline CDR1 is SGHTA and CDR2 is FQGNSA. Trimming left V 5 bases short and J 10 bases short, with 21 bases between. The CDR3 is 15 residues long. Written as DNA, the CDR3 is TGTGCCAGCAGCAAGATACAGACGGCAGCAGGAGAGCAGTTCTTC. This gives the protein CASSKIQTAAGEQFF.

The V call is TRBV10-3, the J call TRBJ2-7, with 15 bases identical to TRBD2. Germline V gives CDR1 ENHRY, CDR2 SYGVKD. The CDR3 extends over 18 amino acids. V gave up 3 bases and J gave up 2 bases; unmatched junction bases: 8. CDR3 residues: CAISDHGLAGGRAYEQYF. CDR3 DNA sequence: TGTGCCATCAGTGACCACGGACTAGCGGGAGGGCGGGCCTACGAGCAGTACTTC.

The CDR3 is CASSLRLAGEQFF. CDR3 in DNA: TGTGCCAGCAGCTTACGGCTAGCAGGTGAGCAGTTCTTC. V and J are TRBV7-3 and TRBJ2-1; the D gene is possibly TRBD2 (5 bases). The V and J ends lost 2 bases and 9 bases respectively, with 11 bases between them. This CDR3 region has 13 residues. In germline, CDR1 is SGHTA, CDR2 FQGTGA.

The chain couples TRBV11-2 to TRBJ2-7; 8 positions agree with TRBD2. CDR3 length: 12 amino acids. The trim removed 5 bases at V and 12 bases at J, leaving 9 bases unmatched. Germline V gene sequence: CDR1 SGHAT, CDR2 FQNNGV. This CDR3 reads CASSLREGLVYF. In nucleotides, the CDR3 is TGTGCCAGCAGCCTTAGGGAGGGACTAGTGTACTTC.

CDR3 sequence reads: CASSQPGKGNEQFF. The CDR3 DNA is TGTGCCAGCAGCCAACCGGGAAAGGGCAATGAGCAGTTCTTC. This rearrangement joins TRBV7-8 to TRBJ2-1, with D perhaps TRBD2 (5 bases). The CDR3 totals 14 residues. Germline-derived CDR1 and CDR2 are SGHVS and FQNEAQ. Trimming shortened V by 5 bases and J by 6 bases, and 14 bases separated the two germline ends.

This rearrangement joins TRBV7-2 to TRBJ2-3; a possible D gene is TRBD2 (6 bases). Looked up from germline, CDR1 is SGHTA and CDR2 is FQGNSA. The CDR3 is made up of 15 amino acids. V was pared by 2 bases and J by 5 bases, with 14 bases between. The CDR3 sequence: CASSLRPGGGDTQYF. The CDR3 DNA reads TGTGCCAGCAGCTTAAGACCCGGGGGAGGAGATACGCAGTATTTT. The full variable domain, in which reference TRBV7-2 and TRBJ2-3 provide the parts outside the CDR3, is GAGVSQSPSNKVTEKGKDVELRCDPISGHTALYWYRQSLGQGLEFLIYFQGNSAPDKSGLPSDRFSAERTGGSVSTLTIQRTQQEDSAVYLCASSLRPGGGDTQYFGPGTRLTVL.

This clone was seen more than once but under ten times. The chain uses TRBV27 and TRBJ1-2; 7 nucleotides agree with TRBD1. CDR3 length: 15 amino acids. Trimming removed 3 bases from V and 1 base from J; junction bases left unmatched: 5. Germline V lookup: CDR1 MNHEY, CDR2 SMNVEV (reference sequence). This CDR3 is CASSFLGQINYGYTF. The DNA for the CDR3 is TGTGCCAGCAGTTTTTTGGGACAGATTAACTATGGCTACACCTTC.